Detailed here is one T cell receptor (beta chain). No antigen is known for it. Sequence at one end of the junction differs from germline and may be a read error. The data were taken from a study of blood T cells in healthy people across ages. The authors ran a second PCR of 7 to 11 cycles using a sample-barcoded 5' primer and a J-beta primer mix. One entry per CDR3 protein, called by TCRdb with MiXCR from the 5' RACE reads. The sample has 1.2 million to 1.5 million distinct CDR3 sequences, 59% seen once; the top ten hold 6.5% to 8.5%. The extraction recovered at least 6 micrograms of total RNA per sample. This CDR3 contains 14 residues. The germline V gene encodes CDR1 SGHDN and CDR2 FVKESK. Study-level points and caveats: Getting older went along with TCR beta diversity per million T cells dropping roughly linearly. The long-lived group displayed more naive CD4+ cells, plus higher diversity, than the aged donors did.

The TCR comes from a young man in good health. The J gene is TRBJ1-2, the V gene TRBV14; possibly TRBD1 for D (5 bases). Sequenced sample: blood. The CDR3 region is CVSSLTRGPGGYTF. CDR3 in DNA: TGTGTCAGCAGCCTTACGAGGGGTCCGGGTGGCTACACCTTC.